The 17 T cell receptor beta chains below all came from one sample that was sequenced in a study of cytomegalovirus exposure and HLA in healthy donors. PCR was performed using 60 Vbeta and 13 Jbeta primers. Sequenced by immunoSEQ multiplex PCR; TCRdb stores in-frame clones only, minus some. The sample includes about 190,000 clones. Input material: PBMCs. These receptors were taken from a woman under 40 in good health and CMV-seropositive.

The CDR3 here is CASSRTGQETQYF. For the CDR3, the DNA is TGCGCCAGCAGCAGGACAGGACAAGAGACCCAGTACTTC. This chain joins TRBV5-1 and TRBJ2-5; the match to TRBD1 covers 7 bases. Germline values: CDR1 SGHRS, CDR2 YFSETQ. Losses at the gene ends were 4 bases for V and 2 bases for J; bases not matched to a gene: 2. This CDR3 has 13 residues.

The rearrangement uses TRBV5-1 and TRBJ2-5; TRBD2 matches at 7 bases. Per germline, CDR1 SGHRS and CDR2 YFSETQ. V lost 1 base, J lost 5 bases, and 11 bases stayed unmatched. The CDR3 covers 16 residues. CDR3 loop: CASSLIPAGWIETQYF. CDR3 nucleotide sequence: TGCGCCAGCAGCTTGATTCCAGCGGGGTGGATTGAGACCCAGTACTTC.

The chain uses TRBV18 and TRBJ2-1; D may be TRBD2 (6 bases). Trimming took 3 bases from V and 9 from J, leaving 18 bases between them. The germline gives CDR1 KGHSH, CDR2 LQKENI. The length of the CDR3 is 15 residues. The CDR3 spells CASSPVAGFSLEQFF. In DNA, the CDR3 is TGTGCCAGCTCACCGGTTGCGGGATTCTCCCTTGAGCAGTTCTTC.

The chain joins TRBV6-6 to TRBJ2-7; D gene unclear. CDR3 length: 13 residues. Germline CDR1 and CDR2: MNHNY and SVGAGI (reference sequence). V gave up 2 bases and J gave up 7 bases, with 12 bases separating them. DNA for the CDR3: TGTGCCAGCAGTTACGGGTGGGCCGGAGAGCAGTACTTC. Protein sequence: CASSYGWAGEQYF.

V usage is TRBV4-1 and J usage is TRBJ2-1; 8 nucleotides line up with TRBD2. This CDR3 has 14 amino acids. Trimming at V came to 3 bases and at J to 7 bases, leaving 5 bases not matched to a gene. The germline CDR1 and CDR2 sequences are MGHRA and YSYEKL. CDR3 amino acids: CASSQGTSLNEQFF. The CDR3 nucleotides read TGCGCCAGCAGCCAGGGGACTAGTCTTAATGAGCAGTTCTTC.

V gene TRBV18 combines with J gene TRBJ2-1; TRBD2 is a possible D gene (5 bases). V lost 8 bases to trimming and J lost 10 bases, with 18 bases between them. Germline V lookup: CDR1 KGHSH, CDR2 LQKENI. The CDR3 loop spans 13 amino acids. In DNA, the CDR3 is TGTGCCAGCCCCACGACTCGACTAATAGAGCAGTTCTTC. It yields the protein CASPTTRLIEQFF.

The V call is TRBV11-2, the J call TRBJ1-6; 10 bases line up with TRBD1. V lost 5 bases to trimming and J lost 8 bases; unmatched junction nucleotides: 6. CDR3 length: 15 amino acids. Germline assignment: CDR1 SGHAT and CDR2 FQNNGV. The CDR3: CASSRGGTGDSPLHF. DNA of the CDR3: TGTGCCAGCAGCCGCGGGGGGACAGGGGATTCACCCCTCCACTTT.

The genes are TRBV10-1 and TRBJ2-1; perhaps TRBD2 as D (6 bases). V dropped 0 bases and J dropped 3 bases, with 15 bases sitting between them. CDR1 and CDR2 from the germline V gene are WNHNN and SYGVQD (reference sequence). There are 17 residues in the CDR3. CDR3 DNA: TGCGCCAGCAGTGAGTCGAATATAGCGGACCTCTACAATGAGCAGTTCTTC. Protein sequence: CASSESNIADLYNEQFF.

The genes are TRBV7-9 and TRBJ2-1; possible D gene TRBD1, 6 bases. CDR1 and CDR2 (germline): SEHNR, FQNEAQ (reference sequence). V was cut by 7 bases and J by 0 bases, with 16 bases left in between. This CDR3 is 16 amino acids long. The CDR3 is CASIDRRSSSYNEQFF. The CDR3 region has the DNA TGTGCCAGCATCGACAGGAGATCGAGCTCCTACAATGAGCAGTTCTTC.

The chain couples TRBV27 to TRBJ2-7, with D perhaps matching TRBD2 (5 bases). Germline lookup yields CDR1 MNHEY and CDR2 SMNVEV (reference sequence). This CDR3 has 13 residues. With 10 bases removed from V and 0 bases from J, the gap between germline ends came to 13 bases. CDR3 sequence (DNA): TGTGCCACCGTGGGAGAGAACTCCTACGAGCAGTACTTC. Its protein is CATVGENSYEQYF.

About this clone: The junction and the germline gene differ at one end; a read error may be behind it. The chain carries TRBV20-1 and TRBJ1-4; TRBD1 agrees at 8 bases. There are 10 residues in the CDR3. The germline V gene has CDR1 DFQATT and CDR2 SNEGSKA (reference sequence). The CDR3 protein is CSARGQGTSF. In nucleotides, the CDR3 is TGCAGTGCTAGAGGACAGGGGACCTCTTTT.

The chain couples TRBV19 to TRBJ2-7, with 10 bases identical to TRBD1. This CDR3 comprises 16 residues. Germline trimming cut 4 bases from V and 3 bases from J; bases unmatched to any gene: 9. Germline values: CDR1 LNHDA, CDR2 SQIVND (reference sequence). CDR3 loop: CASSRDRGPLVYEQYF. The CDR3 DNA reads TGTGCCAGTAGTAGGGACAGGGGCCCTCTTGTCTACGAGCAGTACTTC.

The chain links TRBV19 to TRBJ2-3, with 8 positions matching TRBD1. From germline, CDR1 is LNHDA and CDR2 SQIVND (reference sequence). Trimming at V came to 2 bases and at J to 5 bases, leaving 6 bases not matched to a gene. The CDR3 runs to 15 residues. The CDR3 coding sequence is TGTGCCAGTAGTATAACAGGCAGGGGGCAAGATACGCAGTATTTT. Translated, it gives CASSITGRGQDTQYF.

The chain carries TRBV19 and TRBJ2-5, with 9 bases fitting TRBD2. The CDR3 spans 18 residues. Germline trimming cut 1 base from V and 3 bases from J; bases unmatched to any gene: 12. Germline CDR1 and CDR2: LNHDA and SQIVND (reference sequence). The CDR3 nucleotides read TGTGCCAGTAGTATAGGAGAAATTTGGCTAGCGGGGAAAGAGACCCAGTACTTC. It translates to CASSIGEIWLAGKETQYF.

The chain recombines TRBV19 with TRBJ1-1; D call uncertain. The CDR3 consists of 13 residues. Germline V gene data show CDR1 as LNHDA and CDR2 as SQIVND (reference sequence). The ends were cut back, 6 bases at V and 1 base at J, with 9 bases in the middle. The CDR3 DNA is TGTGCCAGTAGAGCGCGGGAGAACACTGAAGCTTTCTTT. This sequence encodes CASRARENTEAFF.

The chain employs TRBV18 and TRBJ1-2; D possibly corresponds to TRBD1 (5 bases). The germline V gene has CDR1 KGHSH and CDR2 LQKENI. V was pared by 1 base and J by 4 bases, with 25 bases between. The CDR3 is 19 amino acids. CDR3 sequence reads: CASSPRDGTRGNFGYGYTF. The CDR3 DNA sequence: TGTGCCAGCTCACCACGCGACGGGACGCGGGGGAACTTTGGCTATGGCTACACCTTC.

CDR3 protein: CASSKSTGGLSYEQYF. The CDR3 region has the DNA TGTGCCAGTAGTAAGTCAACAGGGGGCCTTTCCTACGAGCAGTACTTC. V and J are TRBV19 and TRBJ2-7; 9 nucleotides line up with TRBD1. The V and J ends lost 4 bases and 1 base, in that order; junction bases with no gene match: 8. This CDR3 spans 16 amino acids. Germline V gene data show CDR1 as LNHDA and CDR2 as SQIVND (reference sequence).